There are many counts of the clone carrying this TCR beta chain. What it recognizes is unknown. The record originates from a study of T-cell reconstitution after alpha-beta-depleted transplantation in children. Unique molecular identifiers were incorporated into the prepared TCRbeta library. TCRdb re-analysed the PCR reads in MiXCR, keeping a single row per CDR3 protein. The sample lists tens of thousands of distinct CDR3 sequences; 4.9% were seen once. Overall study findings and caveats: It was reported that alpha-beta T cells came from several hundred expanded graft clones (about two months after transplant). Surviving recipient T cells and thymic progenitors produced the high day-60 TCRbeta diversity seen in some patients. The main origin of T-cell counts and diversity one year after transplant was newly produced T cells.

After removal of 4 bases from V and 4 bases from J, the junction contained 8 bases not matched to a gene. The CDR3 extends over 16 amino acids. Germline CDR1 is SGHTA and CDR2 is FQGNSA. Specimen: PBMCs, mostly from graft donor cells, collected 180 days after TCRalphabeta/CD19-depleted stem cell transplant. This sequence was found in a boy in the first two years of life who had a stem cell transplant for acute myeloid leukemia, so the T cells may come from the graft donor. This sequence joins TRBV7-2 and TRBJ2-2, with TRBD2 identical over 8 bases. CDR3 sequence reads: CASSWGLGRGTGELFF. The CDR3, as DNA: TGTGCCAGCAGCTGGGGACTAGGAAGGGGCACCGGGGAGCTGTTTTTT.